This entry lists 29 T cell receptor beta chains sequenced from one sample in a study of control samples from healthy donors and cancer patients. Sequencing used immunoSEQ multiplex PCR; TCRdb keeps in-frame clones, though not all of them. The sample shows about 190,000 clones, about 89% of them seen only once. Material for sequencing was blood. The receptors were sampled from a man aged 25-40 years in good health.

V gene TRBV7-3 combines with J gene TRBJ1-2, with D perhaps matching TRBD1 (5 bases). V lost 5 bases and J 8 bases, leaving 15 bases between the germline ends. This CDR3 is 13 amino acids long. Germline lookup yields CDR1 SGHTA and CDR2 FQGTGA. As DNA, the CDR3 is TGTGCCAGCAGCGCAGGGTTATCTTCGGGCTACACCTTC. Protein product: CASSAGLSSGYTF.

CDR3 sequence (DNA): TGTGCCAGCAGCGGCAACGTTTCACCCCTCCACTTT. Protein: CASSGNVSPLHF. The genes are TRBV7-8 and TRBJ1-6; no clear D. The CDR3 covers 12 residues. The germline CDR1 and CDR2 sequences are SGHVS and FQNEAQ. Trimming cost V 5 bases and J 9 bases, with 8 bases left between them.

The rearrangement joins TRBV7-2 to TRBJ2-7; D tentatively fits TRBD1 or TRBD2 (6 bases each). V shed 6 bases and J shed 0 bases, with 18 bases lying between them. Germline CDR1 and CDR2: SGHTA and FQGNSA. The CDR3 contains 16 residues. The CDR3 protein is CASRPSWGADSYEQYF. DNA of the CDR3: TGTGCCAGCAGGCCATCGTGGGGGGCTGACTCCTACGAGCAGTACTTC. Drawing the rest from reference TRBV7-2 and TRBJ2-7, the complete variable domain is GAGVSQSPSNKVTEKGKDVELRCDPISGHTALYWYRQSLGQGLEFLIYFQGNSAPDKSGLPSDRFSAERTGGSVSTLTIQRTQQEDSAVYLCASRPSWGADSYEQYFGPGTRLTVT.

The chain couples TRBV29-1 to TRBJ2-1, with unresolved D. The CDR3 loop spans 12 amino acids. CDR1 and CDR2 from the germline V gene are SQVTM and ANQGSEA. V dropped 1 base and J dropped 8 bases, with 9 bases sitting between them. The DNA for the CDR3 is TGCAGCGTTGAAGTAGGGCTGCATGAGCAGTTCTTC. It yields the protein CSVEVGLHEQFF.

V is TRBV12-5 and J is TRBJ2-1; D is ambiguous. The CDR3 consists of 15 residues. With 1 base removed from V and 2 bases from J, the gap between germline ends came to 9 bases. Germline lookup yields CDR1 LGHNT and CDR2 FRNRAP. The CDR3 nucleotides read TGTGCTAGTGGTTTGGGCACGACCACCTACAATGAGCAGTTCTTC. Translating gives CASGLGTTTYNEQFF.

V is TRBV9 and J is TRBJ2-7, with a weak D call TRBD2 (5 bases). CDR1 and CDR2 (germline): SGDLS, YYNGEE. The CDR3 is 14 amino acids. The V gene lost 0 bases and the J gene lost 3 bases, with 10 bases spanning the gap. The CDR3 loop is CASSVARESYEQYF. CDR3 nucleotide sequence: TGTGCCAGCAGCGTAGCAAGGGAGAGCTACGAGCAGTACTTC.

This chain joins TRBV5-1 and TRBJ2-2; tentatively, D is TRBD1 (6 bases). From germline, CDR1 is SGHRS and CDR2 YFSETQ. Deletions cut 2 bases from V and 1 base from J, with 9 bases between. The CDR3 loop spans 15 amino acids. CDR3 DNA sequence: TGCGCCAGCAGCTTTTCACAGGGGAACACCGGGGAGCTGTTTTTT. Translated, it gives CASSFSQGNTGELFF.

The V gene is TRBV7-8, the J gene TRBJ1-2; 7 bases match TRBD1. J was trimmed by 0 bases and V by 0 bases; bases with no gene match: 1. Germline lookup yields CDR1 SGHVS and CDR2 FQNEAQ. The CDR3 sequence is 15 residues long. CDR3 DNA: TGTGCCAGCAGCTTAGCGGGGACAGCTAACTATGGCTACACCTTC. It is translated as CASSLAGTANYGYTF.

The V and J genes are TRBV6-4 and TRBJ2-1; D is unclear. The CDR3 contains 15 residues. With 0 bases removed from V and 5 bases from J, the gap between germline ends came to 11 bases. Germline assignment: CDR1 MRHNA and CDR2 SNTAGT. Here the CDR3 reads CASSDSRGPHNEQFF. Written as DNA, the CDR3 is TGTGCCAGCAGTGACTCTCGCGGCCCTCACAATGAGCAGTTCTTC.

The rearrangement uses TRBV29-1 and TRBJ1-5, with D unclear. The CDR3 is made up of 12 amino acids. Trimming removed 6 bases from V and 7 bases from J, with 13 bases in between. The V gene's germline CDR1 is SQVTM and CDR2 ANQGSEA. CDR3 sequence: CSVSDVGQPQHF. The CDR3 nucleotides are TGCAGCGTCTCAGACGTGGGGCAGCCCCAGCATTTT.

This rearrangement joins TRBV6-5 to TRBJ1-2; D unclear. The CDR3 sequence is 15 residues long. Germline V gene lookup returns CDR1 MNHEY and CDR2 SVGAGI. V lost 6 bases, J lost 0 bases, and 14 bases lay in between. The CDR3, as DNA: TGTGCCAGCAGGCCTGATTACTTAGCTAACTATGGCTACACCTTC. Translation gives CASRPDYLANYGYTF.

V usage is TRBV5-6 and J usage is TRBJ1-2; 7 bases are a match to TRBD1. Germline-derived CDR1 and CDR2 are SGHDT and YYEEEE. This CDR3 comprises 13 residues. J lost 3 bases, V lost 5 bases, and 4 bases had no gene match. The CDR3 nucleotides are TGTGCCAGCAGGTTCACAGGGGACTATGGCTACACCTTC. Amino acid sequence: CASRFTGDYGYTF.

The table lists this clone with a count of one. The chain has TRBV7-9 and TRBJ1-2; TRBD1 is a possible D gene (5 bases). Trimming stripped 1 base from V and 4 bases from J, with 10 bases between. Germline lookup yields CDR1 SEHNR and CDR2 FQNEAQ (reference sequence). The CDR3 covers 14 residues. Written as DNA, the CDR3 is TGTGCCAGCAGCTTAGACGAGGGGATCTATGGCTACACCTTC. It yields the protein CASSLDEGIYGYTF.

The chain joins TRBV6-5 to TRBJ1-6; D is undetermined. Looked up from germline, CDR1 is MNHEY and CDR2 is SVGAGI. The V end lost 2 bases, the J end lost 0 bases, and 8 bases lay between the germline ends. This CDR3 has 16 residues. CDR3 sequence: CASSYAGSSYNSPLHF. The CDR3 DNA follows: TGTGCCAGCAGTTACGCAGGCAGCTCCTATAATTCACCCCTCCACTTT.

The chain joins TRBV18 to TRBJ2-3; no clear D. Germline CDR1 KGHSH, CDR2 LQKENI. CDR3 length: 16 amino acids. V shed 3 bases and J shed 2 bases, with 15 bases lying between them. The CDR3 DNA reads TGTGCCAGCTCACCTCGTGAGGTCCGCTCCACAGATACGCAGTATTTT. It codes for CASSPREVRSTDTQYF.

This clone appeared many times. The chain joins TRBV5-1 to TRBJ1-6; D may be TRBD1 (5 bases). Between the trimmed V and J ends, which lost 1 base and 9 bases, there was a span of 17 bases. The CDR3 extends over 16 amino acids. The V gene's germline CDR1 is SGHRS and CDR2 YFSETQ. The CDR3 protein is CASSLRGPTGGSPLHF. Written as DNA, the CDR3 is TGCGCCAGCAGCTTGCGGGGCCCCACCGGCGGTTCACCCCTCCACTTT. Filled out from reference TRBV5-1 and TRBJ1-6, the complete variable domain reads KAGVTQTPRYLIKTRGQQVTLSCSPISGHRSVSWYQQTPGQGLQFLFEYFSETQRNKGNFPGRFSGRQFSNSRSEMNVSTLELGDSALYLCASSLRGPTGGSPLHFGNGTRLTVT.

The V gene is TRBV7-8, the J gene TRBJ1-6, with 7 bases fitting TRBD1. Germline assignment: CDR1 SGHVS and CDR2 FQNEAQ. V was clipped by 2 bases and J by 8 bases; unmatched bases: 6. The CDR3 sequence is 15 residues long. CDR3 amino acids: CASSLKGRGYSPLHF. The CDR3 bases are TGTGCCAGCAGCTTAAAGGGCAGGGGGTATTCACCCCTCCACTTT.

V is TRBV11-3 and J is TRBJ2-3; D is perhaps TRBD1 (5 bases). Germline CDR1 is SGHNT and CDR2 is YENEEA. V was clipped by 5 bases and J by 6 bases, with 12 bases between them. This CDR3 region has 13 residues. CDR3 nucleotide sequence: TGTGCCAGCAGCAGGCGATCAGGGGATACGCAGTATTTT. Translating it yields CASSRRSGDTQYF.

This chain links TRBV11-2 with TRBJ1-4, with a tentative D call TRBD1 (5 bases). From germline, CDR1 is SGHAT and CDR2 FQNNGV. V lost 1 base and J lost 0, with 9 bases in between. CDR3 size: 16 residues. The CDR3 nucleotides read TGTGCCAGCAGCTTAGTCGGGGGGACAACTAATGAAAAACTGTTTTTT. It codes for CASSLVGGTTNEKLFF.

This chain links TRBV11-2 with TRBJ1-2; 7 nucleotides match TRBD1. The CDR3 is 15 amino acids. From germline, CDR1 is SGHAT and CDR2 FQNNGV. The J segment lost 2 bases and the V segment lost 5 bases, leaving 8 bases of the junction unmatched. In nucleotides, the CDR3 is TGTGCCAGCAGCCCGCCCCCGACAGGGAACTATGGCTACACCTTC. Protein product: CASSPPPTGNYGYTF.

The V and J genes are TRBV6-1 and TRBJ1-5, with no clear D. Trimming removed 4 bases at V and 3 bases at J, with 16 bases between. The CDR3 spans 16 residues. CDR1 and CDR2 from the germline V gene are MNHNS and SASEGT. CDR3 loop: CASSAVQTQPNQPQHF. CDR3 coding DNA: TGTGCCAGCAGTGCCGTACAGACCCAACCCAATCAGCCCCAGCATTTT.

This chain connects TRBV4-2 to TRBJ2-2, with 11 bases lining up with TRBD2. Germline loops: CDR1 LGHNA, CDR2 YNFKEQ. This CDR3 contains 17 residues. The trim removed 4 bases at V and 4 bases at J, leaving 8 bases unmatched. The CDR3: CASSLIAGGPGTGELFF. In DNA, the CDR3 is TGTGCCAGCAGCCTCATAGCGGGGGGGCCCGGCACCGGGGAGCTGTTTTTT.

DNA of the CDR3: TGCGCCAGCAGTCCCCGGGGGGAGGTCTCTTTAGCTTTCTTT. It codes for CASSPRGEVSLAFF. The rearrangement joins TRBV5-1 to TRBJ1-1; possible D gene TRBD1, 5 bases. The V end lost 5 bases, the J end lost 10 bases, and 21 bases lay between the germline ends. Germline V gives CDR1 SGHRS, CDR2 YFSETQ. The CDR3 is 14 amino acids.

CDR3 region: CASSLPRTVDEQYF. The DNA of the CDR3 is TGCGCCAGCAGCTTGCCGCGGACAGTGGACGAGCAGTACTTC. The chain couples TRBV5-1 to TRBJ2-7, with D possibly being TRBD1 (6 bases). Germline lookup yields CDR1 SGHRS and CDR2 YFSETQ. The CDR3 totals 14 residues. With 1 base removed from V and 5 bases from J, the gap between germline ends came to 13 bases.

V is TRBV5-1 and J is TRBJ1-1; perhaps TRBD1 as D (5 bases). The ends were cut back, 5 bases at V and 2 bases at J, with 16 bases in the middle. CDR3 length: 15 residues. Germline lookup yields CDR1 SGHRS and CDR2 YFSETQ. Here the CDR3 DNA reads TGCGCCAGCAGACGCGAATCTACAGGTAACACTGAAGCTTTCTTT. This gives the protein CASRRESTGNTEAFF.

DNA of the CDR3: TGTGCCAGTAGTGACCCCGGGGCTCAGCCCCAGCATTTT. It specifies CASSDPGAQPQHF. The chain couples TRBV19 to TRBJ1-5; perhaps TRBD1 as D (5 bases). Looked up from germline, CDR1 is LNHDA and CDR2 is SQIVND (reference sequence). Trimming cost V 5 bases and J 6 bases, with 11 bases left between them. The CDR3 consists of 13 residues.

V gene TRBV9 combines with J gene TRBJ2-3; D gene unclear. The CDR3 runs 12 residues. Germline loops: CDR1 SGDLS, CDR2 YYNGEE. The V gene lost 3 bases and the J gene lost 6 bases, with 8 bases spanning the gap. The CDR3 sequence: CASSELEDTQYF. The CDR3 DNA sequence: TGTGCCAGCAGCGAACTCGAGGATACGCAGTATTTT.

The chain carries TRBV13 and TRBJ1-4, with D maybe TRBD1 (6 bases). CDR1 is PRHDT and CDR2 is FYEKMQ in the germline V gene (reference sequence). The CDR3 contains 14 residues. The V end lost 3 bases, the J end lost 8 bases, and 13 bases lay between the germline ends. CDR3 in amino acids: CASSLNRVGEKLFF. The CDR3 nucleotides read TGTGCCAGCAGCTTGAACAGGGTTGGCGAAAAACTGTTTTTT.

V is TRBV7-8 and J is TRBJ1-3; 11 nucleotides align to TRBD1. This CDR3 contains 16 residues. CDR1 SGHVS and CDR2 FQNEAQ come from the germline V gene. Unmatched junction bases numbered 4, after V lost 3 bases and J lost 3 bases. CDR3 nucleotides: TGTGCCAGCAGCTTTATGGGACAGGGGGATGGAAACACCATATATTTT. This codes for CASSFMGQGDGNTIYF.